This entry features one TCR beta chain sequence. This sample was taken from a study of early T cells in non-severe SARS-CoV-2 infection. TCRdb recomputed calls from the 5' RACE reads with MiXCR, one row per CDR3 protein. The sample has roughly 30,000 distinct CDR3 sequences, 4.5% to 6.5% seen once. Germline CDR1 DFQATT, CDR2 SNEGSKA (reference sequence). J gave up 5 bases and V 3 bases, and 8 bases lay outside the gene matches. This CDR3 contains 14 residues. Sequenced material: whole blood. The genes are TRBV20-1 and TRBJ2-7; TRBD2 matches 9 bases. This TCR derives from an adult who was a healthcare worker with PCR-confirmed SARS-CoV-2 infection or an uninfected control (not recorded which). Here the CDR3 DNA reads TGCAGTGCTAGGGGATTAGCGGGGGACCACGAGCAGTACTTC. It yields the protein CSARGLAGDHEQYF.